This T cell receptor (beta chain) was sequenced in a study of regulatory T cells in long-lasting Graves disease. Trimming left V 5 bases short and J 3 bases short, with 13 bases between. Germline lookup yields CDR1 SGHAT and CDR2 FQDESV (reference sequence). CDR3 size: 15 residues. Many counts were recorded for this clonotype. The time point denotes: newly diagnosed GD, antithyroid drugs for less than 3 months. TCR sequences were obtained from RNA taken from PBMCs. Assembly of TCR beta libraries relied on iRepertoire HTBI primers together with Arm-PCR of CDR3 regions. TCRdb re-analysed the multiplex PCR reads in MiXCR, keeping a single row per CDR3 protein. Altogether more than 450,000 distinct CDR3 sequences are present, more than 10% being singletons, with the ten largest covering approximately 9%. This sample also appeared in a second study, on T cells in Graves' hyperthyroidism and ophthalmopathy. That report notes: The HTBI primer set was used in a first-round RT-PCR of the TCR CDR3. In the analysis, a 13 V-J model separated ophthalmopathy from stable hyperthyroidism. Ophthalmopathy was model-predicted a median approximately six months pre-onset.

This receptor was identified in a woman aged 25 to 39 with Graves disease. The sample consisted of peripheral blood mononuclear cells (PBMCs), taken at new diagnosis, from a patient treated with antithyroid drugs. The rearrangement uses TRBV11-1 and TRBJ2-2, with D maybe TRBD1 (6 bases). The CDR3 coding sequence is TGTGCCAGCAGCGACTGGACAGCTGACACCGGGGAGCTGTTTTTT. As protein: CASSDWTADTGELFF.